This TCR beta chain was recovered during a study of blood T cell repertoires in COVID-19. Study-level background: Sources were T cells, B-cell-depleted T cells, or PBMCs; the material itself was cDNA or gDNA.

With regard to this clone: The identical CDR3 is also encoded by other nucleotide sequences in the sample.

In the authors' methods: Reference gene primer amplification yielded estimated nucleated cell counts. The assay was immunoSEQ multiplex PCR, and TCRdb's table has in-frame clones only and misses some. Clonal size and the V and J genes are those of that table, whereas D and trimming came from the DNA. The sample contains around 300,000 clones, about 83% of which appear only once. This CDR3 comprises 13 residues. The V gene lost 10 bases and the J gene lost 0 bases, with 12 bases spanning the gap. Germline V gives CDR1 MDHEN, CDR2 SYDVKM. The rearrangement links TRBV28 to TRBJ1-2, with D unresolved. The sequence derives from a man aged 30 to 45 with active or convalescent COVID-19. Sequencing was performed on peripheral blood. DNA of the CDR3: TGTGCCACCCGAGGAGGAACTAACTATGGCTACACCTTC. It is translated as CATRGGTNYGYTF.